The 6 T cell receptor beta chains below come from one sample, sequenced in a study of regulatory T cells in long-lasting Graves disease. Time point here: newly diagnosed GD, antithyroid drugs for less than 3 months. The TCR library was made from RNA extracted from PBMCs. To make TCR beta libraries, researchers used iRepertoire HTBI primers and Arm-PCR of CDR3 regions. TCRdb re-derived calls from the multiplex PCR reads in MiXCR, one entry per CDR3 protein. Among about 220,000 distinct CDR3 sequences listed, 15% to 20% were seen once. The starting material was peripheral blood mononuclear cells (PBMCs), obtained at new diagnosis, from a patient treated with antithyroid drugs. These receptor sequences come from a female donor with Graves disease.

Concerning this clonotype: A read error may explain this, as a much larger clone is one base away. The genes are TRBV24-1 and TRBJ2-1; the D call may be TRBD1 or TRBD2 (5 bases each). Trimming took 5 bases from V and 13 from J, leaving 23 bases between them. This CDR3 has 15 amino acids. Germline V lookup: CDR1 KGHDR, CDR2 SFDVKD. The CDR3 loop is CATSGADTKQETQFF. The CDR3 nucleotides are TGTGCCACCAGTGGAGCGGACACAAAGCAAGAGACCCAGTTCTTC.

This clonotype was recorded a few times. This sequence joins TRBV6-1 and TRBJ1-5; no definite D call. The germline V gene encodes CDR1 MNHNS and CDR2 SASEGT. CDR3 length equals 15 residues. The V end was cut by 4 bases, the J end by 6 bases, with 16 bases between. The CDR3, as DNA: TGTGCCAGCAGTGTCAGACGGGGAATGGGTCAGCCCCAGCATTTT. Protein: CASSVRRGMGQPQHF.

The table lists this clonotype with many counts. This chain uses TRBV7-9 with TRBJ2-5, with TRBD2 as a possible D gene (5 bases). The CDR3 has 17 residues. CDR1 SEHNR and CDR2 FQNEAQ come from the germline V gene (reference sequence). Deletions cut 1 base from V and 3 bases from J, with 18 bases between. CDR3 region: CASSLGALGEREETQYF. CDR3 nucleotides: TGTGCCAGCAGCTTAGGAGCGCTTGGGGAGAGGGAAGAGACCCAGTACTTC. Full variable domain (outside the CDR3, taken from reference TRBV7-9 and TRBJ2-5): DTGVSQNPRHKITKRGQNVTFRCDPISEHNRLYWYRQTLGQGPEFLTYFQNEAQLEKSRLLSDRFSAERPKGSFSTLEIQRTEQGDSAMYLCASSLGALGEREETQYFGPGTRLLVL.

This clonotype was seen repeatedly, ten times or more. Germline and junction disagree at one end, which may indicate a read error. In nucleotides, the CDR3 is TGTGCCAGCAGTTACACTCCGGGTACCTACAATTCACCCCTCCACTTT. Amino acids: CASSYTPGTYNSPLHF. This chain joins TRBV6-5 and TRBJ1-6; D is unresolved. Germline V gene sequence: CDR1 MNHEY, CDR2 SVGAGI. The CDR3 length is 16 residues.

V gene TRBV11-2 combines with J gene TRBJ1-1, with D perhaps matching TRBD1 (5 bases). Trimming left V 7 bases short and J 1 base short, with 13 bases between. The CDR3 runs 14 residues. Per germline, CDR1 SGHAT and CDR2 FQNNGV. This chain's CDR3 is CASTNAGGNTEAFF. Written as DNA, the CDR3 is TGTGCCAGCACAAACGCGGGGGGGAACACTGAAGCTTTCTTT. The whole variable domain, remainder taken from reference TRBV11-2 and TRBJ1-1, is EAGVAQSPRYKIIEKRQSVAFWCNPISGHATLYWYQQILGQGPKLLIQFQNNGVVDDSQLPKDRFSAERLKGVDSTLKIQPAKLEDSAVYLCASTNAGGNTEAFFGQGTRLTVV.

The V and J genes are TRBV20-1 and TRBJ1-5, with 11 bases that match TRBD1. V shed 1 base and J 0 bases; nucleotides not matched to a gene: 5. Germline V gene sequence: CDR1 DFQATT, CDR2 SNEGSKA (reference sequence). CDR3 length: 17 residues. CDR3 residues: CSARGTGGTDSNQPQHF. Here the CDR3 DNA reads TGCAGTGCTAGAGGGACAGGGGGCACCGATAGCAATCAGCCCCAGCATTTT.